In this sample, the clone carrying this TCR beta chain turned up many times. Its antigen is unknown. TCR beta CDR3 regions were amplified from RNA. The study used the HTBI primer set for a first-round RT-PCR of the TCR CDR3. MiXCR, applied by TCRdb to the multiplex PCR reads, yields one record per CDR3 protein. The sample lists a few hundred thousand distinct CDR3 sequences, 14% occurring once. These data come from a study of T cells in Graves' hyperthyroidism and ophthalmopathy. Uncontrolled infection, other autoimmune disease, pregnancy or lactation disqualified patients from enrolment. The diagnoses drew upon clinical symptoms, serum thyroxine and TRAb, thyroid ultrasound and orbital computed tomography. Study-wide results and limits: By a 13 V-J model, ophthalmopathy was set apart from stable hyperthyroidism.

Trimming shortened V by 5 bases and J by 1 base, and 5 bases separated the two germline ends. The germline V gene has CDR1 PRHDT and CDR2 FYEKMQ (reference sequence). This CDR3 spans 12 amino acids. The gene calls are TRBV13 and TRBJ1-1; no firm D call. Specimen: blood. This clonotype was obtained from a woman in her forties with Graves' hyperthyroidism. As DNA, the CDR3 is TGTGCCAGCAGCCTGGCGAACACTGAAGCTTTCTTT. Protein: CASSLANTEAFF.